This T cell receptor beta chain was found in a study of blood T cell repertoires in COVID-19. Looking at the study overall: The United States, Italy and Spain supplied acute and convalescent COVID-19 samples. The analysed material was cDNA or gDNA that came from T cells, B-cell-depleted T cells, or PBMCs.

With V trimmed by 11 bases and J by 4 bases, 8 bases remained unmatched. This CDR3 has 13 amino acids. Some clones are missing from TCRdb's copy, which holds only in-frame ones; the method was immunoSEQ multiplex PCR. The sample has roughly 120,000 clones, around 83% seen once. This receptor was obtained from a man aged 35 to 55 with acute or convalescent COVID-19. The sequencing sample was made of peripheral blood. The gene calls are TRBV12-3 or TRBV12-4 and TRBJ1-1; 9 nucleotides match TRBD1. CDR3 loop: CAGQGRGSTEAFF. The CDR3 bases are TGTGCCGGACAGGGGAGGGGATCCACTGAAGCTTTCTTT.